Listed below are T cell receptor beta chains from one sample, sequenced in a study of blood T cell repertoires in COVID-19. Clones were sequenced by immunoSEQ multiplex PCR, and TCRdb holds only the in-frame ones, with some missing. The repertoire holds 150,000 to 200,000 clones, with over 80% as singletons. Sequenced sample: peripheral blood. The receptors derive from a woman between 65 and 79 years old with acute or convalescent COVID-19. Each CDR3 is given with its conserved first and last residue. Fields, in order: D gene, J gene, V gene, clone size, CDR3 protein, CDR3 DNA. A D gene is named only where the DNA matches it firmly. Only part of the rows carry a size: once, few, many, or a class if the clone is expanded.

d_call: TRBD1
j_call: TRBJ2-2
v_call: TRBV6-4
clone_size: -
cdr3_aa: CASRQDRLTGELFF
cdr3_nt: TGTGCCAGCAGACAGGACAGGCTGACCGGGGAGCTGTTTTTT

d_call: TRBD1
j_call: TRBJ2-4
v_call: TRBV12-3/TRBV12-4
clone_size: -
cdr3_aa: CASTPGQGNIQYF
cdr3_nt: TGTGCCAGCACCCCGGGACAGGGGAACATTCAGTACTTC

d_call: -
j_call: TRBJ2-2
v_call: TRBV7-2
clone_size: -
cdr3_aa: CASSLGATGELFF
cdr3_nt: TGTGCCAGCAGCTTAGGAGCGACCGGGGAGCTGTTTTTT

d_call: -
j_call: TRBJ2-7
v_call: TRBV10-3
clone_size: -
cdr3_aa: CAISAKAPYEQYF
cdr3_nt: TGTGCCATCAGTGCGAAAGCCCCCTACGAGCAGTACTTC

d_call: -
j_call: TRBJ2-3
v_call: TRBV15
clone_size: -
cdr3_aa: CATSRDTGGWAGQYF
cdr3_nt: TGTGCCACCAGCAGAGACACAGGCGGTTGGGCCGGGCAGTATTTT

d_call: TRBD1
j_call: TRBJ1-6
v_call: TRBV6-2/TRBV6-3
clone_size: -
cdr3_aa: CASSRTGGNSPLHF
cdr3_nt: TGTGCCAGCAGTCGGACAGGGGGCAATTCACCCCTCCACTTT

d_call: -
j_call: TRBJ1-1
v_call: TRBV28
clone_size: -
cdr3_aa: CASSQQVNTEAFF
cdr3_nt: TGTGCCAGCAGTCAACAGGTGAACACTGAAGCTTTCTTT

d_call: TRBD2
j_call: TRBJ2-5
v_call: TRBV27
clone_size: -
cdr3_aa: CASRKLSGGLQETQYF
cdr3_nt: TGTGCCAGCAGAAAGCTTAGCGGGGGGCTACAAGAGACCCAGTACTTC

d_call: -
j_call: TRBJ2-2
v_call: TRBV30
clone_size: -
cdr3_aa: CAWSVQVATNTGELFF
cdr3_nt: TGTGCCTGGAGTGTACAGGTAGCAACGAACACCGGGGAGCTGTTTTTT

d_call: -
j_call: TRBJ1-6
v_call: TRBV10-3
clone_size: once
cdr3_aa: CAIHDGGGGSPLHF
cdr3_nt: TGTGCCATCCACGATGGGGGAGGAGGGTCACCCCTCCACTTT

d_call: -
j_call: TRBJ1-1
v_call: TRBV4-3
clone_size: -
cdr3_aa: CASSLQGDTEAFF
cdr3_nt: TGCGCCAGCAGCCTACAGGGAGACACTGAAGCTTTCTTT

d_call: TRBD1
j_call: TRBJ2-1
v_call: TRBV5-1
clone_size: few
cdr3_aa: CASRAQGTENNEQFF
cdr3_nt: TGCGCCAGCAGAGCCCAGGGGACAGAGAACAATGAGCAGTTCTTC

d_call: TRBD1
j_call: TRBJ1-6
v_call: TRBV27
clone_size: -
cdr3_aa: CASSLQPGQGLGSPLHF
cdr3_nt: TGTGCCAGCAGTTTACAGCCGGGACAGGGGTTAGGTTCACCCCTCCACTTT

d_call: -
j_call: TRBJ1-2
v_call: TRBV3-1/TRBV3-2
clone_size: once
cdr3_aa: CASSQDTGPYGYTF
cdr3_nt: TGTGCCAGCAGCCAAGATACAGGGCCCTATGGCTACACCTTC

d_call: TRBD2
j_call: TRBJ2-5
v_call: TRBV5-4
clone_size: -
cdr3_aa: CASSSAVAGAQETQYF
cdr3_nt: TGTGCCAGCAGCTCTGCAGTAGCGGGGGCCCAAGAGACCCAGTACTTC

d_call: -
j_call: TRBJ1-1
v_call: TRBV30
clone_size: -
cdr3_aa: CAWGRNTEAFF
cdr3_nt: TGTGCCTGGGGGCGGAACACTGAAGCTTTCTTT

d_call: -
j_call: TRBJ2-7
v_call: TRBV5-4
clone_size: -
cdr3_aa: CASSFLDRGYEQYF
cdr3_nt: TGTGCCAGCAGCTTCTTGGACAGAGGCTACGAGCAGTACTTC

d_call: -
j_call: TRBJ1-6
v_call: TRBV5-5
clone_size: -
cdr3_aa: CASSLTSNSYNSPLHF
cdr3_nt: TGTGCCAGCAGCTTAACATCGAACTCCTATAATTCACCCCTCCACTTT

d_call: TRBD2
j_call: TRBJ2-2
v_call: TRBV3-1/TRBV3-2
clone_size: -
cdr3_aa: CASGRVAGETGELFF
cdr3_nt: TGTGCCAGCGGGAGGGTCGCGGGAGAAACCGGGGAGCTGTTTTTT

d_call: -
j_call: TRBJ2-7
v_call: TRBV27
clone_size: -
cdr3_aa: CASSLSGGPQYF
cdr3_nt: TGTGCCAGCAGTTTATCGGGCGGGCCTCAGTACTTC

d_call: -
j_call: TRBJ2-1
v_call: TRBV11-3
clone_size: few
cdr3_aa: CASSGGTHNEQFF
cdr3_nt: TGTGCCAGCAGCGGCGGAACACACAATGAGCAGTTCTTC

d_call: TRBD1
j_call: TRBJ1-1
v_call: TRBV19
clone_size: -
cdr3_aa: CASSIGTDTEAFF
cdr3_nt: TGTGCCAGTAGTATTGGGACAGACACTGAAGCTTTCTTT

d_call: -
j_call: TRBJ1-1
v_call: TRBV19
clone_size: -
cdr3_aa: CASSAPGRGGTEAFF
cdr3_nt: TGTGCCAGTAGTGCCCCCGGAAGAGGAGGGACTGAAGCTTTCTTT

d_call: -
j_call: TRBJ2-3
v_call: TRBV7-8
clone_size: -
cdr3_aa: CASSHAYSLNTDTQYF
cdr3_nt: TGTGCCAGCAGCCACGCATATTCACTCAACACAGATACGCAGTATTTT

d_call: TRBD1
j_call: TRBJ2-1
v_call: TRBV18
clone_size: -
cdr3_aa: CASSPLLSTGVGTYNEQFF
cdr3_nt: TGTGCCAGCTCACCACTTCTGAGTACAGGGGTAGGGACCTACAATGAGCAGTTCTTC

d_call: TRBD1
j_call: TRBJ1-5
v_call: TRBV5-6
clone_size: -
cdr3_aa: CASSPQGDQPQHF
cdr3_nt: TGTGCCAGCAGCCCCCAGGGGGATCAGCCCCAGCATTTT

d_call: TRBD1
j_call: TRBJ2-5
v_call: TRBV6-2/TRBV6-3
clone_size: -
cdr3_aa: CASSAQGGRGTQYF
cdr3_nt: TGTGCCAGCAGTGCACAGGGGGGAAGGGGGACCCAGTACTTC

d_call: -
j_call: TRBJ1-5
v_call: TRBV30
clone_size: -
cdr3_aa: CAWSVFSGGLTLQKGQPQHF
cdr3_nt: TGTGCCTGGAGTGTATTTTCGGGGGGCCTTACCCTCCAAAAGGGACAGCCCCAGCATTTT

d_call: -
j_call: TRBJ2-1
v_call: TRBV4-3
clone_size: -
cdr3_aa: CASSQEIGAREQFF
cdr3_nt: TGCGCCAGCAGCCAAGAGATCGGTGCTCGCGAGCAGTTCTTC

d_call: TRBD1
j_call: TRBJ1-5
v_call: TRBV7-2
clone_size: -
cdr3_aa: CASSLGTGRGQPQHF
cdr3_nt: TGTGCCAGCAGCTTAGGGACAGGGAGAGGTCAGCCCCAGCATTTT

d_call: -
j_call: TRBJ2-5
v_call: TRBV7-8
clone_size: -
cdr3_aa: CASNDGGNQETQYF
cdr3_nt: TGTGCCAGCAATGACGGCGGGAATCAAGAGACCCAGTACTTC

d_call: -
j_call: TRBJ1-3
v_call: TRBV5-1
clone_size: -
cdr3_aa: CASSLVGNSGNTIYF
cdr3_nt: TGCGCCAGCAGCTTGGTCGGTAACTCTGGAAACACCATATATTTT

d_call: TRBD1
j_call: TRBJ1-2
v_call: TRBV28
clone_size: few
cdr3_aa: CASINIGDSYGYTF
cdr3_nt: TGTGCCAGCATCAACATTGGGGACAGCTATGGCTACACCTTC

d_call: -
j_call: TRBJ2-3
v_call: TRBV12-3/TRBV12-4
clone_size: -
cdr3_aa: CASILSGTDTQYF
cdr3_nt: TGTGCCAGCATTCTGTCCGGCACAGATACGCAGTATTTT

d_call: -
j_call: TRBJ1-1
v_call: TRBV5-8
clone_size: -
cdr3_aa: CASSLEPVRTEAFF
cdr3_nt: TGTGCCAGCAGCTTGGAACCGGTGAGGACTGAAGCTTTCTTT

d_call: -
j_call: TRBJ1-2
v_call: TRBV11-2
clone_size: -
cdr3_aa: CASSSPAGIWYGYTF
cdr3_nt: TGTGCCAGCAGCTCCCCCGCGGGAATCTGGTATGGCTACACCTTC

d_call: -
j_call: TRBJ2-2
v_call: TRBV10-1
clone_size: -
cdr3_aa: CASSELTGSDGELFF
cdr3_nt: TGCGCCAGCAGTGAATTAACAGGGTCGGACGGGGAGCTGTTTTTT

d_call: TRBD1
j_call: TRBJ2-7
v_call: TRBV19
clone_size: -
cdr3_aa: CASSMRALGTGEQYF
cdr3_nt: TGTGCCAGTAGTATGAGAGCTTTGGGGACAGGCGAGCAGTACTTC

d_call: -
j_call: TRBJ1-2
v_call: TRBV6-5
clone_size: once
cdr3_aa: CASSRRGTMEGYTF
cdr3_nt: TGTGCCAGCAGCCGCCGTGGGACAATGGAAGGCTACACCTTC

d_call: TRBD1
j_call: TRBJ2-5
v_call: TRBV7-3
clone_size: -
cdr3_aa: CASSPGTGLETQYF
cdr3_nt: TGTGCCAGCAGCCCAGGGACAGGGCTAGAGACCCAGTACTTC

d_call: -
j_call: TRBJ1-6
v_call: TRBV6-5
clone_size: -
cdr3_aa: CATRGYGVDSPLHF
cdr3_nt: TGTGCCACCCGGGGTTATGGAGTTGATTCACCCCTCCACTTT

d_call: TRBD1
j_call: TRBJ2-2
v_call: TRBV20-1
clone_size: -
cdr3_aa: CSASPRGRLTGELFF
cdr3_nt: TGCAGTGCTAGTCCCAGGGGGCGACTCACCGGGGAGCTGTTTTTT

d_call: TRBD1
j_call: TRBJ1-1
v_call: TRBV7-6
clone_size: few
cdr3_aa: CASGGQGMTEAFF
cdr3_nt: TGTGCCAGCGGTGGACAGGGGATGACTGAAGCTTTCTTT

d_call: TRBD2
j_call: TRBJ2-2
v_call: TRBV10-3
clone_size: once
cdr3_aa: CATLRGVGTGELFF
cdr3_nt: TGTGCCACCCTACGGGGGGTGGGGACCGGGGAGCTGTTTTTT

d_call: -
j_call: TRBJ1-2
v_call: TRBV18
clone_size: -
cdr3_aa: CASSPPTARDYGYTF
cdr3_nt: TGTGCCAGCTCACCACCGACGGCCAGGGACTATGGCTACACCTTC

d_call: -
j_call: TRBJ2-6
v_call: TRBV7-9
clone_size: -
cdr3_aa: CASSLPDGQPGANVLTF
cdr3_nt: TGTGCCAGCAGCTTACCGGACGGACAGCCTGGGGCCAACGTCCTGACTTTC

d_call: -
j_call: TRBJ1-2
v_call: TRBV5-1
clone_size: -
cdr3_aa: CASSPLPGGGYTF
cdr3_nt: TGCGCCAGCAGCCCACTGCCGGGTGGCGGCTACACCTTC

d_call: TRBD2
j_call: TRBJ2-3
v_call: TRBV25-1
clone_size: -
cdr3_aa: CASSPGASGRTDTQYF
cdr3_nt: TGTGCCAGCAGTCCAGGGGCTAGCGGGAGAACAGATACGCAGTATTTT

d_call: TRBD1
j_call: TRBJ2-1
v_call: TRBV10-3
clone_size: once
cdr3_aa: CAISAGTGGWNEQFF
cdr3_nt: TGTGCCATCAGCGCCGGGACAGGGGGGTGGAATGAGCAGTTCTTC

d_call: -
j_call: TRBJ2-3
v_call: TRBV5-1
clone_size: -
cdr3_aa: CASSSANTQYF
cdr3_nt: TGCGCCAGCAGCTCAGCGAATACGCAGTATTTT

d_call: -
j_call: TRBJ1-3
v_call: TRBV11-2
clone_size: -
cdr3_aa: CASSPTVPIGNTIYF
cdr3_nt: TGTGCCAGCAGTCCGACAGTTCCGATTGGAAACACCATATATTTT

d_call: -
j_call: TRBJ1-3
v_call: TRBV6-6
clone_size: many
cdr3_aa: CASSPTYTIYF
cdr3_nt: TGTGCCAGCAGTCCCACATACACCATATATTTT

d_call: -
j_call: TRBJ1-2
v_call: TRBV6-2/TRBV6-3
clone_size: -
cdr3_aa: CASSYLMSGGDGYTF
cdr3_nt: TGTGCCAGCAGTTACCTAATGTCGGGTGGTGATGGCTACACCTTC

d_call: TRBD1
j_call: TRBJ1-2
v_call: TRBV5-1
clone_size: -
cdr3_aa: CASSLSGQKQGYGYTF
cdr3_nt: TGCGCCAGCAGCTTGTCGGGACAGAAGCAGGGCTATGGCTACACCTTC

d_call: TRBD1
j_call: TRBJ1-1
v_call: TRBV29-1
clone_size: -
cdr3_aa: CSVRVGGDAEAFF
cdr3_nt: TGCAGCGTTCGGGTAGGGGGCGATGCTGAAGCTTTCTTT

d_call: -
j_call: TRBJ1-4
v_call: TRBV30
clone_size: -
cdr3_aa: CAWSVGVPNEKLFF
cdr3_nt: TGTGCCTGGAGTGTAGGGGTCCCTAATGAAAAACTGTTTTTT

d_call: -
j_call: TRBJ1-1
v_call: TRBV5-1
clone_size: -
cdr3_aa: CASSFGRFDTEAFF
cdr3_nt: TGCGCCAGCAGCTTCGGCAGGTTCGACACTGAAGCTTTCTTT

d_call: -
j_call: TRBJ1-2
v_call: TRBV28
clone_size: -
cdr3_aa: CASSLRTGEGGYTF
cdr3_nt: TGTGCCAGCAGTTTGCGTACCGGGGAGGGGGGCTACACCTTC

d_call: -
j_call: TRBJ2-2
v_call: TRBV7-9
clone_size: -
cdr3_aa: CASSLGQIVTGELFF
cdr3_nt: TGTGCCAGCAGCTTAGGACAGATTGTTACCGGGGAGCTGTTTTTT

d_call: TRBD2
j_call: TRBJ2-7
v_call: TRBV18
clone_size: -
cdr3_aa: CASSPPLAGGPGVEQYF
cdr3_nt: TGTGCCAGCTCACCACCCCTAGCGGGAGGGCCGGGGGTCGAGCAGTACTTC